This passage covers 20 T cell receptor beta chains from one sample sequenced in a study of vaccination effects on CD4 cells after COVID-19. Their antigen targets remain unknown. The protocol was immunoSEQ multiplex PCR, while the TCRdb copy is restricted to in-frame clones and leaves out a portion. The sample yields tens of thousands of clones, around 81% seen once. Pools of viral peptides were used by the ViraFEST assay to expand antigen-specific CD4+ T cells ahead of sequencing. At the end of roughly 9 days of culture, CD4+ T cells were isolated. Participants got two doses of BNT162b2 or mRNA-1273 vaccine. This material consisted of CD4+ T cells from PBMCs cultured with SARS-CoV-2 spike peptides, taken after COVID-19 vaccination. The receptors were sampled from a human donor who received a COVID-19 vaccine. Some clones in this sample may be carry-over from other donors' samples.

The chain combines TRBV4-1 with TRBJ2-2, with 12 bases that match TRBD2. The length of the CDR3 is 17 residues. Germline V gives CDR1 MGHRA, CDR2 YSYEKL. V was clipped by 4 bases and J by 2 bases; unmatched bases: 5. CDR3 in amino acids: CASSLGLAGLNTGELFF. The CDR3 nucleotides read TGCGCCAGCAGCCTCGGACTAGCGGGACTCAACACCGGGGAGCTGTTTTTT.

The V call is TRBV24-1, the J call TRBJ1-5, with a tentative D call TRBD1 (5 bases). The CDR3 sequence is 15 residues long. CDR1 is KGHDR and CDR2 is SFDVKD in the germline V gene. The V end lost 9 bases, the J end lost 8 bases, and 22 bases lay between the germline ends. CDR3 sequence (DNA): TGTGCCACCGTGGGGGAAGATGTGCCGGAAAAGCCCCAGCATTTT. This translates into CATVGEDVPEKPQHF.

The rearrangement uses TRBV6-6 and TRBJ1-3; D perhaps matches TRBD1 (6 bases). Trimming took 6 bases from V and 4 from J, leaving 13 bases between them. There are 14 residues in the CDR3. The germline V gene has CDR1 MNHNY and CDR2 SVGAGI (reference sequence). CDR3 amino acids: CASRRAGQGNTIYF. The CDR3 nucleotides read TGTGCCAGCAGACGCGCCGGACAGGGAAACACCATATATTTT.

This clone was recorded once. The V call is TRBV7-9, the J call TRBJ2-2; 14 nucleotides line up with TRBD2. The J segment lost 0 bases and the V segment lost 4 bases, leaving 7 bases of the junction unmatched. The CDR3 runs to 19 residues. Germline-derived CDR1 and CDR2 are SEHNR and FQNEAQ (reference sequence). Here the CDR3 reads CASSSGLAGGFTNTGELFF. CDR3 DNA: TGTGCCAGCAGCTCCGGACTAGCGGGGGGTTTTACGAACACCGGGGAGCTGTTTTTT.

The rearrangement uses TRBV6-5 and TRBJ1-6; D uncertain. The CDR3 spans 14 residues. The V end lost 6 bases, the J end lost 10 bases, and 16 bases lay between the germline ends. Germline lookup yields CDR1 MNHEY and CDR2 SVGAGI. The CDR3 sequence: CASRKTDNGSPLHF. The CDR3 DNA reads TGTGCCAGCAGAAAGACGGATAACGGGTCACCCCTCCACTTT.

The chain employs TRBV12-3 or TRBV12-4 and TRBJ1-5; D perhaps matches TRBD1 (6 bases). The V end lost 2 bases, the J end lost 5 bases, and 7 bases lay between the germline ends. This CDR3 has 13 residues. DNA of the CDR3: TGTGCCAGCAGTTTAAAGGGGGATCAGCCCCAGCATTTT. Encoded protein: CASSLKGDQPQHF.

The chain links TRBV7-2 to TRBJ1-5, with D uncertain. The V end was cut by 1 base, the J end by 6 bases, with 4 bases between. The germline V gene has CDR1 SGHTA and CDR2 FQGNSA. The CDR3 loop spans 12 amino acids. CDR3 DNA sequence: TGTGCCAGCAGCTTAGTCGCTCAGCCCCAGCATTTT. It specifies CASSLVAQPQHF.

This clone was observed a single time. The genes are TRBV14 and TRBJ2-7, with no clear D. Germline-derived CDR1 and CDR2 are SGHDN and FVKESK. The CDR3 covers 13 residues. The V end lost 2 bases, the J end lost 6 bases, and 11 bases lay between the germline ends. CDR3 protein: CASSQSRWGEQYV. CDR3 nucleotides: TGTGCCAGCAGCCAATCCCGTTGGGGCGAGCAGTACGTC.

V usage is TRBV7-9 and J usage is TRBJ1-1; no reliable D call. The V end lost 5 bases, the J end lost 4 bases, and 5 bases lay between the germline ends. This CDR3 has 11 residues. CDR1 SEHNR and CDR2 FQNEAQ come from the germline V gene (reference sequence). CDR3 loop: CASSTGTEAFF. The CDR3 DNA is TGTGCCAGCAGCACCGGCACTGAAGCTTTCTTT.

The V and J genes are TRBV6-5 and TRBJ1-4, with 7 bases that match TRBD1. The CDR3 loop spans 16 amino acids. The V gene end was trimmed by 2 bases and the J gene end by 0 bases; junction bases not matched to a gene: 3. Germline V gene data show CDR1 as MNHEY and CDR2 as SVGAGI. CDR3 DNA sequence: TGTGCCAGCAGTTACGACAGGGCTGCAACTAATGAAAAACTGTTTTTT. Amino acid sequence: CASSYDRAATNEKLFF.

V usage is TRBV7-7 and J usage is TRBJ2-2; possible D gene TRBD1, 6 bases. V lost 6 bases to trimming and J lost 6 bases, with 11 bases between them. The CDR3 runs to 13 residues. CDR1 and CDR2 from the germline V gene are SSHAT and FNYEAQ (reference sequence). The CDR3 nucleotides read TGTGCCAGCAGTTATCAGGGGTCCGGGGAGCTGTTTTTT. Amino acids: CASSYQGSGELFF.

The chain recombines TRBV5-8 with TRBJ2-3; D is possibly TRBD2 (6 bases). Between the trimmed V and J ends, which lost 7 bases and 0 bases, there was a span of 24 bases. The CDR3 totals 18 residues. Germline CDR1 SGHTS, CDR2 YDEGEE. The CDR3 reads CASPRGWGFSTSTDTQYF. CDR3 coding DNA: TGTGCCAGCCCTCGGGGGTGGGGGTTTTCGACTAGCACAGATACGCAGTATTTT.

The chain uses TRBV12-3 or TRBV12-4 and TRBJ1-2, with D unresolved. The CDR3 loop spans 13 amino acids. Trimming took 1 base from V and 5 from J, leaving 8 bases between them. The chain's CDR3 is CASSLEQIYGYTF. For the CDR3, the DNA is TGTGCCAGCAGTTTAGAACAGATATATGGCTACACCTTC.

The gene calls are TRBV6-6 and TRBJ1-2, with D perhaps TRBD1 (6 bases). The CDR3 runs to 13 residues. Germline V gives CDR1 MNHNY, CDR2 SVGAGI (reference sequence). The ends were cut back, 6 bases at V and 2 bases at J, with 10 bases in the middle. CDR3 DNA sequence: TGTGCCAGCAGCAGGGGACAAAACTATGGCTACACCTTC. Protein sequence: CASSRGQNYGYTF.

The chain combines TRBV2 with TRBJ2-5; tentative D call: TRBD1 (6 bases). The germline CDR1 and CDR2 sequences are SNHLY and FYNNEI. V lost 6 bases to trimming and J lost 2 bases, with 16 bases between them. This CDR3 comprises 15 residues. The CDR3 DNA reads TGTGCCAGCAGCTTTCAGGGGACGGCGCAAGAGACCCAGTACTTC. Its translation: CASSFQGTAQETQYF.

The chain combines TRBV29-1 with TRBJ1-4; perhaps TRBD1 as D (6 bases). This CDR3 comprises 14 residues. V lost 4 bases and J lost 5, with 14 bases in between. The germline gives CDR1 SQVTM, CDR2 ANQGSEA. CDR3 sequence reads: CSVGREGGNEKLFF. The CDR3 DNA sequence: TGCAGCGTTGGGCGGGAAGGGGGGAATGAAAAACTGTTTTTT.

V and J are TRBV12-3 or TRBV12-4 and TRBJ1-4; D is unresolved. V was pared by 3 bases and J by 8 bases, with 10 bases between. This CDR3 comprises 13 residues. In nucleotides, the CDR3 is TGTGCCAGCAGTTTCCAGCCTGGAGAAAAACTGTTTTTT. Encoded protein: CASSFQPGEKLFF.

As DNA, the CDR3 is TGCAGCGTTGTTAGGAACACTGAAGCTTTCTTT. Its translation is CSVVRNTEAFF. The chain links TRBV29-1 to TRBJ1-1; D call uncertain. This CDR3 contains 11 residues. Trimming removed 4 bases at V and 1 base at J, with 4 bases between. CDR1 and CDR2 from the germline V gene are SQVTM and ANQGSEA.

The chain uses TRBV19 and TRBJ1-5; 7 bases are a match to TRBD1. Germline trimming cut 5 bases from V and 0 bases from J; bases unmatched to any gene: 10. The length of the CDR3 is 17 residues. Germline assignment: CDR1 LNHDA and CDR2 SQIVND (reference sequence). The CDR3 region is CASSVKARGYSNQPQHF. The CDR3, as DNA: TGTGCCAGTAGTGTAAAAGCCAGGGGGTATAGCAATCAGCCCCAGCATTTT.

The chain joins TRBV6-1 to TRBJ2-3; D remains ambiguous. This CDR3 comprises 14 residues. Germline V lookup: CDR1 MNHNS, CDR2 SASEGT. V dropped 2 bases and J dropped 0 bases, with 6 bases sitting between them. The DNA of the CDR3 is TGTGCCAGCAGTGAACTCCATAGCACAGATACGCAGTATTTT. It encodes CASSELHSTDTQYF.